This T cell receptor (beta chain) derives from a study of spatial heterogeneity in lung cancer. The CDR3 loop spans 14 amino acids. The V end was cut by 2 bases, the J end by 4 bases, with 11 bases between. Germline CDR1 is SNHLY and CDR2 is FYNNEI. TCRdb called the 5' RACE reads again in MiXCR, with one record for every CDR3 protein. The sample shows around 48,000 distinct CDR3 sequences, roughly 5.7% of them seen only once. This clonotype was seen at least ten times. Time point noted: sample taken at primary tumor resection. The gene calls are TRBV2 and TRBJ2-5; D perhaps matches TRBD1 (5 bases). The source was PBMCs, collected at surgery. The TCR originated in a male donor with early-stage non-small cell lung cancer. In nucleotides, the CDR3 is TGTGCCAGCAGTGAATTTTTCCAGGGAGAGACCCAGTACTTC. This gives the protein CASSEFFQGETQYF.